Given below is one TCR beta chain in context. Data came from immunoSEQ multiplex PCR; TCRdb stores just in-frame clones and leaves some out. The data show a few thousand clones, under 40% seen once. CDR1 and CDR2 (germline): SQVTM, ANQGSEA. The CDR3 spans 13 residues. The V end was cut by 3 bases, the J end by 1 base, with 9 bases between. These data originate in a study of T cells in localized non-small cell lung cancer. The receptor's source is a male donor at least 60 years old with stage I squamous cell lung carcinoma. The V and J genes are TRBV29-1 and TRBJ1-1, with D possibly matching TRBD1 (6 bases). The specimen was normal lung tissue next to the tumor, collected before any cancer treatment. The CDR3 region is CSVDRGPNTEAFF. The CDR3 nucleotides read TGCAGCGTTGACAGGGGCCCGAACACTGAAGCTTTCTTT. The variable domain in full, completed from reference TRBV29-1 and TRBJ1-1, reads SAVISQKPSRDICQRGTSLTIQCQVDSQVTMMFWYRQQPGQSLTLIATANQGSEATYESGFVIDKFPISRPNLTFSTLTVSNMSPEDSSIYLCSVDRGPNTEAFFGQGTRLTVV.